These 27 T cell receptor beta chains share one sample of origin, sequenced in a study of shared clonotypes between healthy human individuals. CD8 cells classed as naive were CD45RO-negative and positively selected for CCR7, excluding terminally differentiated effector memory CD45RA+ cells. This table comes from immunoSEQ multiplex PCR, and its TCRdb copy is limited to in-frame clones, with some not included. The sample holds about 2.2 million clones, about 92% seen once. Source material: naive CD8+ T cells from PBMCs. The source of these receptors is a man younger than 35 in good health. Some clones in this sample may be carry-over from other donors' samples.

The chain recombines TRBV9 with TRBJ2-6; 12 bases match TRBD1. There are 17 residues in the CDR3. Losses at the gene ends were 3 bases for V and 3 bases for J; bases not matched to a gene: 4. Germline V gene sequence: CDR1 SGDLS, CDR2 YYNGEE. The CDR3 coding sequence is TGTGCCAGCAGCGAGGGACAGGGGGCAATTGGGGCCAACGTCCTGACTTTC. Protein product: CASSEGQGAIGANVLTF.

The CDR3 here is CASSTRRETYEQYF. The DNA for the CDR3 is TGTGCCAGCAGTACCCGCAGGGAGACCTACGAGCAGTACTTC. The V call is TRBV27, the J call TRBJ2-7, with D perhaps given as TRBD1 or TRBD2 (5 bases each). CDR3 size: 14 residues. V was trimmed by 5 bases and J by 2 bases, leaving 13 bases between them. Germline V gene data show CDR1 as MNHEY and CDR2 as SMNVEV (reference sequence).

V gene TRBV23-1 combines with J gene TRBJ1-3; D perhaps matches TRBD1 (5 bases). TRBV23-1 qualifies as an ORF whose function is uncertain. The V gene lost 1 base and the J gene lost 4 bases, with 38 bases spanning the gap. This CDR3 region has 24 residues. The CDR3 is CASSQCGGRAVGTSVESLGNTIYF. The DNA of the CDR3 is TGCGCCAGCAGTCAATGTGGGGGGAGGGCTGTGGGGACCTCAGTGGAATCCCTCGGAAACACCATATATTTT.

The rearrangement uses TRBV28 and TRBJ2-7; 13 nucleotides line up with TRBD2. CDR3 length: 18 amino acids. V was clipped by 5 bases and J by 4 bases; unmatched bases: 14. Germline V gene sequence: CDR1 MDHEN, CDR2 SYDVKM. The CDR3 is CASSTTSGRAGGMYEQYF. Written as DNA, the CDR3 is TGTGCCAGCAGTACAACTAGCGGGAGGGCTGGGGGGATGTACGAGCAGTACTTC.

The chain recombines TRBV11-2 with TRBJ2-2, with D unresolved. Germline CDR1 is SGHAT and CDR2 is FQNNGV. CDR3 length: 15 residues. Trimming took off 2 bases at V and 8 bases at J, with 15 bases between the two ends. Here the CDR3 reads CASSLSIPQRGELFF. CDR3 coding DNA: TGTGCCAGCAGCTTATCAATACCGCAACGAGGGGAGCTGTTTTTT.

The rearrangement uses TRBV28 and TRBJ2-2, with D unclear. Trimming pared 1 base from V and 3 bases from J, leaving 15 bases between. The CDR3 covers 17 residues. The V gene's germline CDR1 is MDHEN and CDR2 SYDVKM. CDR3 sequence: CASSLFPGTTYTGELFF. As DNA, the CDR3 is TGTGCCAGCAGTTTATTCCCAGGAACAACCTACACCGGGGAGCTGTTTTTT.

The chain employs TRBV7-9 and TRBJ2-7; no clear D. V lost 3 bases and J lost 5, with 14 bases in between. The CDR3 has 14 residues. Germline values: CDR1 SEHNR, CDR2 FQNEAQ (reference sequence). CDR3 bases: TGTGCCAGCAGCTTCGGACCCCTTGGGAACGAGCAGTACTTC. Translation: CASSFGPLGNEQYF.

CDR3 loop: CASSLVAGGPGNEQFF. The DNA for the CDR3 is TGCGCCAGCAGCTTGGTCGCGGGAGGGCCGGGGAATGAGCAGTTCTTC. The chain combines TRBV5-1 with TRBJ2-1; TRBD2 matches 9 bases. V shed 0 bases and J 7 bases; nucleotides not matched to a gene: 8. This CDR3 has 16 amino acids. The V gene's germline CDR1 is SGHRS and CDR2 YFSETQ.

This clone was picked up one time. The chain couples TRBV19 to TRBJ2-2; 12 bases are shared with TRBD2. Germline CDR1 reads LNHDA; CDR2 reads SQIVND (reference sequence). The CDR3 length is 15 residues. Losses at the gene ends were 6 bases for V and 1 base for J; bases not matched to a gene: 0. The CDR3 protein is CASRLAGGNTGELFF. CDR3 sequence (DNA): TGTGCCAGTAGACTAGCGGGAGGGAACACCGGGGAGCTGTTTTTT.

This clone was counted a single time. This chain uses TRBV4-1 with TRBJ2-7; weak D call: TRBD2 (6 bases). Germline V gene lookup returns CDR1 MGHRA and CDR2 YSYEKL. The length of the CDR3 is 15 residues. V was pared by 1 base and J by 3 bases, with 13 bases between. The CDR3 spells CASSQGGEPSYEQYF. CDR3 coding DNA: TGCGCCAGCAGCCAAGGGGGGGAGCCGAGCTACGAGCAGTACTTC.

This clone was recorded a few times. The chain carries TRBV28 and TRBJ2-7; D gene uncertain. Germline V lookup: CDR1 MDHEN, CDR2 SYDVKM. Trimming removed 5 bases from V and 1 base from J, with 18 bases in between. The CDR3 covers 16 residues. Here the CDR3 reads CASSPPTSALSYEQYF. CDR3 nucleotide sequence: TGTGCCAGCAGTCCCCCGACATCTGCACTTTCCTACGAGCAGTACTTC.

Only a few counts were recorded for this clone. The V call is TRBV7-9, the J call TRBJ1-1; 8 positions match TRBD1. This CDR3 contains 13 residues. V trimming: 5 bases; J trimming: 8 bases; junction bases outside the gene matches: 7. Germline CDR1 and CDR2: SEHNR and FQNEAQ (reference sequence). CDR3: CASSAKGQDEAFF. The CDR3 DNA reads as TGTGCCAGCAGCGCCAAGGGACAGGACGAAGCTTTCTTT.

The chain links TRBV27 to TRBJ2-5; 11 nucleotides line up with TRBD2. CDR3 length equals 17 residues. V shed 5 bases, J shed 2 bases, and the junction held 10 bases outside the gene matches. Germline V gene lookup returns CDR1 MNHEY and CDR2 SMNVEV (reference sequence). This CDR3 is CASSQLAGGPLQETQYF. As DNA, the CDR3 is TGTGCCAGCAGTCAGCTAGCGGGAGGACCGCTACAAGAGACCCAGTACTTC.

This sequence joins TRBV11-1 and TRBJ1-2; 11 bases fit TRBD1. From germline, CDR1 is SGHAT and CDR2 FQDESV (reference sequence). The CDR3 totals 17 residues. V gave up 6 bases and J gave up 6 bases; unmatched junction bases: 15. In DNA, the CDR3 is TGTGCCAGCAGTACACCAGGACAGGGGGCTTCCGGGGATGGCTACACCTTC. Residues: CASSTPGQGASGDGYTF.

The chain links TRBV2 to TRBJ1-1, with D possibly TRBD1 on 6 matching bases. The CDR3 runs to 16 residues. Germline CDR1 and CDR2: SNHLY and FYNNEI. Trimming pared 7 bases from V and 1 base from J, leaving 19 bases between. The DNA of the CDR3 is TGTGCCAGCACCGGGGGCAGGGTGATCCAGAACACTGAAGCTTTCTTT. Translation: CASTGGRVIQNTEAFF.

The V gene is TRBV25-1, the J gene TRBJ2-7; D is unresolved. CDR1 and CDR2 from the germline V gene are MGHDK and SYGVNS. This CDR3 has 14 residues. Trimming removed 1 base from V and 0 bases from J, with 7 bases in between. This CDR3 reads CASSEFNPSYEQYF. The CDR3 region has the DNA TGTGCCAGCAGTGAATTTAACCCCTCCTACGAGCAGTACTTC.

This rearrangement joins TRBV18 to TRBJ2-7; TRBD1 matches 7 bases. With V trimmed by 6 bases and J by 0 bases, 5 bases remained unmatched. In germline, CDR1 is KGHSH, CDR2 LQKENI. CDR3 length: 14 amino acids. CDR3 bases: TGTGCCAGCTCTAACCGGGACAGCTCCTACGAGCAGTACTTC. It translates to CASSNRDSSYEQYF.

As to this clone: The same CDR3 also results from other DNA sequences found in this sample. The chain's CDR3 is CASSLGSEAFF. In nucleotides, the CDR3 is TGCGCCAGCAGCCTGGGGTCTGAAGCTTTCTTT. The rearrangement uses TRBV5-1 and TRBJ1-1; D remains ambiguous. This CDR3 has 11 residues. Between the trimmed V and J ends, which lost 4 bases and 6 bases, there was a span of 7 bases. CDR1 SGHRS and CDR2 YFSETQ come from the germline V gene.

The chain has TRBV4-1 and TRBJ2-5, with a tentative D call TRBD2 (6 bases). CDR3 length: 15 amino acids. Germline values: CDR1 MGHRA, CDR2 YSYEKL. V was clipped by 0 bases and J by 5 bases, with 13 bases between them. CDR3 in amino acids: CASSQDSGTWETQYF. CDR3 DNA: TGCGCCAGCAGCCAAGACTCCGGGACTTGGGAGACCCAGTACTTC.

This rearrangement joins TRBV5-5 to TRBJ1-2, with a possible D match to TRBD1 (5 bases). The V gene lost 6 bases and the J gene lost 1 base, with 19 bases spanning the gap. The CDR3 sequence is 16 residues long. Germline V gene lookup returns CDR1 SGHKS and CDR2 YYEKEE (reference sequence). This CDR3 is CASIAGHRLDNYGYTF. The CDR3, as DNA: TGTGCCAGCATTGCCGGGCACAGGCTGGATAACTATGGCTACACCTTC.

V and J are TRBV25-1 and TRBJ2-7; 9 nucleotides line up with TRBD1. V lost 5 bases and J lost 3; bases outside the gene matches: 14. The germline CDR1 and CDR2 sequences are MGHDK and SYGVNS. The CDR3 is 17 residues long. The CDR3 DNA sequence: TGTGCCAGCAGTACCCAACGCCCCCGGACAGGGGTCTACGAGCAGTACTTC. Amino acid sequence: CASSTQRPRTGVYEQYF.

The V and J genes are TRBV7-2 and TRBJ1-1; 11 bases match TRBD1. The germline CDR1 and CDR2 sequences are SGHTA and FQGNSA. The CDR3 contains 16 residues. Unmatched junction bases numbered 7, after V lost 6 bases and J lost 1 base. CDR3: CASRDRDRGWNTEAFF. In DNA form, the CDR3 reads TGTGCCAGCAGGGACCGGGACAGGGGGTGGAACACTGAAGCTTTCTTT. Full variable domain (remainder filled in from reference TRBV7-2 and TRBJ1-1): GAGVSQSPSNKVTEKGKDVELRCDPISGHTALYWYRQSLGQGLEFLIYFQGNSAPDKSGLPSDRFSAERTGGSVSTLTIQRTQQEDSAVYLCASRDRDRGWNTEAFFGQGTRLTVV.

The J gene is TRBJ2-7, the V gene TRBV15; 7 nucleotides line up with TRBD1. Trimming took 5 bases from V and 4 from J; bases not matched to a gene: 2. The CDR3 extends over 12 amino acids. Germline lookup yields CDR1 LNHNV and CDR2 YYDKDF (reference sequence). CDR3 coding DNA: TGTGCCACCAGCGACAGGGAGTACGAGCAGTACTTC. Translated, it gives CATSDREYEQYF.

The rearrangement joins TRBV11-2 to TRBJ2-7; a weak D match, TRBD2 (7 bases). The CDR3 consists of 17 residues. The germline CDR1 and CDR2 sequences are SGHAT and FQNNGV. V lost 1 base and J 11 bases, leaving 27 bases between the germline ends. CDR3 loop: CASSLVPGGAGTSLKYF. CDR3 sequence (DNA): TGTGCCAGCAGCTTAGTTCCGGGGGGCGCTGGGACTTCGTTGAAGTACTTC.

V and J are TRBV12-2 and TRBJ2-7. TRBV12-2 is an annotated pseudogene. The CDR3 runs to 10 residues. The CDR3 spells CASRYDEQYF. The CDR3 DNA is TGTGCAAGTCGCTATGACGAGCAGTACTTC.

A note on this clone: Other DNA sequences in this sample translate to the same CDR3. The chain joins TRBV27 to TRBJ2-7; 9 bases map to TRBD1. Germline loops: CDR1 MNHEY, CDR2 SMNVEV (reference sequence). The CDR3 totals 15 residues. Trimming cost V 0 bases and J 4 bases; bases outside gene matches: 4. The CDR3 is CASSLSGTGWYEQYF. DNA for the CDR3: TGTGCCAGCAGTTTATCCGGGACAGGGTGGTACGAGCAGTACTTC.

The chain joins TRBV9 to TRBJ2-2; weak D call: TRBD2 (6 bases). The germline V gene encodes CDR1 SGDLS and CDR2 YYNGEE. Trimming took off 7 bases at V and 0 bases at J, with 19 bases between the two ends. This CDR3 has 17 amino acids. In DNA, the CDR3 is TGTGCCAGCCCCGTCCTCGGGAGAAGCCCGAACACCGGGGAGCTGTTTTTT. The encoded protein is CASPVLGRSPNTGELFF.